The 5 T cell receptor beta chains in this list originate from one sample, sequenced in a study of T cells in Graves' hyperthyroidism and ophthalmopathy. The source material, RNA transcripts, was used to amplify TCR beta CDR3 regions. First-round RT-PCR targeting the TCR CDR3 was performed with the HTBI primer set. TCRdb reprocessed the multiplex PCR reads via MiXCR and lists one record per CDR3 protein. The sample lists about 840,000 distinct CDR3 sequences, 35% to 45% seen once, with 7.5% to 9.5% in the top ten. Sequencing used blood. These receptors all come from a man aged 18 to 29 with Graves' hyperthyroidism.

The sample holds a few counts of this clonotype. The rearrangement joins TRBV19 to TRBJ2-2; D uncertain. Deletions cut 4 bases from V and 6 bases from J, with 6 bases between. This CDR3 is built from 12 residues. Germline V gene lookup returns CDR1 LNHDA and CDR2 SQIVND (reference sequence). The CDR3 DNA reads TGTGCCAGTAGTAAGAGCGCCGGGGAGCTGTTTTTT. It is translated as CASSKSAGELFF.

V gene TRBV19 combines with J gene TRBJ1-1; D is unresolved. Deletions cut 7 bases from V and 1 base from J, with 10 bases between. Germline V CDR1 and CDR2: LNHDA, SQIVND (reference sequence). The CDR3 has 13 amino acids. The CDR3 DNA sequence: TGTGCCAGTATCGGACGGACGAACACTGAAGCTTTCTTT. Protein: CASIGRTNTEAFF.

This clonotype came up many times. The chain combines TRBV10-3 with TRBJ2-5; D remains unclear. The CDR3 length is 15 residues. Germline V lookup: CDR1 ENHRY, CDR2 SYGVKD. V dropped 3 bases and J dropped 2 bases, with 13 bases sitting between them. CDR3 loop: CAISEDGENQETQYF. For the CDR3, the DNA is TGTGCCATCAGTGAAGACGGCGAAAATCAAGAGACCCAGTACTTC.

Many counts were recorded for this clonotype. This chain joins TRBV19 and TRBJ1-2; no clear D. The ends were cut back, 4 bases at V and 8 bases at J, with 14 bases in the middle. CDR3 length: 13 residues. The V gene's germline CDR1 is LNHDA and CDR2 SQIVND (reference sequence). The CDR3 sequence is CASSRVEKMGYTF. DNA of the CDR3: TGTGCCAGTAGTAGGGTGGAGAAGATGGGCTACACCTTC.

This clonotype came up many times. The chain has TRBV7-2 and TRBJ2-7; 13 nucleotides line up with TRBD2. V lost 5 bases and J lost 2; bases outside the gene matches: 3. This CDR3 has 15 amino acids. CDR1 is SGHTA, CDR2 FQGNSA, per germline. The CDR3 DNA is TGTGCCAGCAGCCATGGACTAGCGGGGGCCTACGAGCAGTACTTC. Its translation is CASSHGLAGAYEQYF.